These 27 T cell receptor beta chains originate from one sample sequenced in a study of blood T cell repertoires in COVID-19. The table came from immunoSEQ multiplex PCR; TCRdb's copy has only in-frame clones and leaves some out. The table shows some 390,000 clones, with 85% to 90% occurring only once. The specimen sequenced was PBMCs or T cells enriched from blood (not recorded which). These receptors were obtained from a young man who had recovered from COVID-19.

The chain joins TRBV12-3 or TRBV12-4 to TRBJ2-1; 14 nucleotides align to TRBD2. The trim removed 6 bases at V and 9 bases at J, leaving 1 base unmatched. CDR3 length: 13 amino acids. The CDR3 is CASRGTSGGEQFF. In nucleotides, the CDR3 is TGTGCCAGCAGAGGGACTAGCGGGGGTGAGCAGTTCTTC.

The chain couples TRBV2 to TRBJ2-3, with unresolved D. Germline CDR1 reads SNHLY; CDR2 reads FYNNEI. The V end was cut by 4 bases, the J end by 2 bases, with 10 bases between. There are 14 residues in the CDR3. In DNA form, the CDR3 reads TGTGCCAGCAGTGCTCTAGGCACCACAGATACGCAGTATTTT. Its translation is CASSALGTTDTQYF.

This CDR3 reads CATSDLLAGQGGKEKLFF. Here the CDR3 DNA reads TGTGCCACCAGTGATTTACTCGCGGGACAGGGTGGAAAGGAAAAACTGTTTTTT. This chain connects TRBV24-1 to TRBJ1-4; TRBD1 aligns across 9 bases. Germline lookup yields CDR1 KGHDR and CDR2 SFDVKD. This CDR3 comprises 18 residues. V shed 1 base, J shed 8 bases, and the junction held 13 bases outside the gene matches.

The chain uses TRBV10-1 and TRBJ2-3; D is undetermined. CDR1 and CDR2 (germline): WNHNN, SYGVQD (reference sequence). This CDR3 has 15 residues. V was cut by 0 bases and J by 4 bases, with 11 bases left in between. The CDR3 sequence: CASSESQSGPDTQYF. CDR3 coding DNA: TGCGCCAGCAGTGAGTCGCAGTCAGGCCCAGATACGCAGTATTTT.

The chain couples TRBV7-9 to TRBJ2-7; 7 nucleotides line up with TRBD2. The V gene end was trimmed by 1 base and the J gene end by 6 bases; junction bases not matched to a gene: 3. The CDR3 length is 13 residues. The germline V gene has CDR1 SEHNR and CDR2 FQNEAQ (reference sequence). CDR3 coding DNA: TGTGCCAGCAGCTTAGGAGCGGGGTTCGAGCAGTACTTC. It specifies CASSLGAGFEQYF.

The chain combines TRBV11-2 with TRBJ2-7; weak D call: TRBD2 (5 bases). V dropped 2 bases and J dropped 3 bases, with 8 bases sitting between them. CDR1 and CDR2 (germline): SGHAT, FQNNGV. The CDR3 sequence is 13 residues long. CDR3 coding DNA: TGTGCCAGCAGCTTACCGGGAAGCTACGAGCAGTACTTC. Protein: CASSLPGSYEQYF.

This clone was seen a single time. V and J are TRBV6-5 and TRBJ1-2; TRBD1 might be the D (5 bases). CDR3 length equals 13 residues. The germline CDR1 and CDR2 sequences are MNHEY and SVGAGI. V was shortened by 8 bases and J by 7 bases, with 17 bases between the two germline ends. This CDR3 reads CASLRQSGSGYTF. CDR3 DNA sequence: TGTGCCAGCCTTCGACAGTCCGGTAGTGGCTACACCTTC.

The chain is built from TRBV19 and TRBJ1-2; D uncertain. The CDR3 is 15 amino acids. CDR1 LNHDA and CDR2 SQIVND come from the germline V gene (reference sequence). V lost 7 bases, J lost 0 bases, and 15 bases lay in between. DNA of the CDR3: TGTGCCAGTATGGAGGAGGGATCTCCTAACTATGGCTACACCTTC. Its translation is CASMEEGSPNYGYTF.

The chain has TRBV25-1 and TRBJ2-1, with D unresolved. CDR1 is MGHDK, CDR2 SYGVNS, per germline. There are 13 residues in the CDR3. Trimming stripped 5 bases from V and 7 bases from J, with 12 bases between. CDR3 residues: CASSQSVLNEQFF. CDR3 bases: TGTGCCAGCAGTCAGAGCGTATTGAATGAGCAGTTCTTC.

J is TRBJ1-2 and V is TRBV6-5; D may be TRBD1 (5 bases). The germline V gene has CDR1 MNHEY and CDR2 SVGAGI. The CDR3 length is 13 residues. Between the trimmed V and J ends, which lost 9 bases and 5 bases, there was a span of 16 bases. The CDR3 DNA reads as TGTGCCAGTTTTCAGGGTTTGGGGTATGGCTACACCTTC. Its translation is CASFQGLGYGYTF.

CDR3 region: CATSRVAGGYEQYF. CDR3 sequence (DNA): TGTGCCACCAGCAGAGTCGCAGGGGGCTACGAGCAGTACTTC. The V call is TRBV15, the J call TRBJ2-7, with 7 bases fitting TRBD1. The CDR3 covers 14 residues. V trimming: 1 base; J trimming: 3 bases; junction bases outside the gene matches: 3. Germline CDR1 and CDR2: LNHNV and YYDKDF (reference sequence).

V is TRBV27 and J is TRBJ2-2, with D uncertain. This CDR3 spans 15 amino acids. The V end lost 5 bases, the J end lost 7 bases, and 17 bases lay between the germline ends. Germline loops: CDR1 MNHEY, CDR2 SMNVEV (reference sequence). In nucleotides, the CDR3 is TGTGCCAGCAGTACATATACACCGCACATCGGGGAGCTGTTTTTT. Its protein is CASSTYTPHIGELFF.

CDR3 sequence: CASSQRDSGHYGYTF. The DNA for the CDR3 is TGTGCCAGCAGCCAAAGGGACAGCGGGCACTATGGCTACACCTTC. The rearrangement links TRBV5-6 to TRBJ1-2, with 7 nucleotides matching TRBD1. Looked up from germline, CDR1 is SGHDT and CDR2 is YYEEEE. This CDR3 is 15 amino acids long. The V segment lost 4 bases and the J segment 3 bases; nucleotides outside the gene matches: 9.

The rearrangement uses TRBV28 and TRBJ2-2; 11 bases are shared with TRBD2. The germline gives CDR1 MDHEN, CDR2 SYDVKM. V dropped 3 bases and J dropped 2; count of bases not matched to a gene: 2. The CDR3 is 16 amino acids. The CDR3 DNA sequence: TGTGCCAGCAGTTTCACTAGCGGGAGAAACACCGGGGAGCTGTTTTTT. Protein: CASSFTSGRNTGELFF.

The chain joins TRBV5-1 to TRBJ2-6, with TRBD1 identical over 8 bases. This CDR3 contains 17 residues. Per the germline V gene, CDR1 is SGHRS and CDR2 is YFSETQ. V was pared by 4 bases and J by 0 bases, with 6 bases of the junction left unmatched. This chain's CDR3 is CASSKGQAISGANVLTF. DNA for the CDR3: TGCGCCAGCAGCAAGGGACAGGCAATCTCTGGGGCCAACGTCCTGACTTTC.

The genes are TRBV2 and TRBJ2-7, with TRBD1 matching 9 bases. The CDR3 has 13 residues. The germline CDR1 and CDR2 sequences are SNHLY and FYNNEI. Trimming removed 5 bases from V and 4 bases from J; junction bases left unmatched: 3. Here the CDR3 reads CASSWDRAYEQYF. The CDR3 nucleotides are TGTGCCAGCAGTTGGGACAGGGCGTACGAGCAGTACTTC.

This clone has a single count. J is TRBJ2-1 and V is TRBV3-1 (or the pseudogene TRBV3-2); 11 positions match TRBD2. With V trimmed by 4 bases and J by 15 bases, 11 bases remained unmatched. Germline-derived CDR1 and CDR2 are LGHDT and YNNKEL (reference sequence). The CDR3 loop spans 14 amino acids. The CDR3, as DNA: TGTGCCAGCAGCCCAACCCAGGGACTAGCGGAAAGGTTCTTC. Amino acids: CASSPTQGLAERFF.

The rearrangement links TRBV11-2 to TRBJ2-6; possibly TRBD2 for D (5 bases). This CDR3 has 16 residues. Germline CDR1 is SGHAT and CDR2 is FQNNGV. The V and J ends lost 0 bases and 1 base respectively, with 7 bases between them. The CDR3 sequence is CASSLETGSGANVLTF. Here the CDR3 DNA reads TGTGCCAGCAGCTTAGAGACGGGATCTGGGGCCAACGTCCTGACTTTC.

The V gene is TRBV10-1, the J gene TRBJ2-3; D gene unclear. This CDR3 spans 13 amino acids. V lost 5 bases and J 8 bases, leaving 14 bases between the germline ends. Germline values: CDR1 WNHNN, CDR2 SYGVQD (reference sequence). For the CDR3, the DNA is TGCGCCAGCAGTCCCGGGTTGAGTGGTACGCAGTATTTT. Its protein is CASSPGLSGTQYF.

This chain uses TRBV20-1 with TRBJ1-6, with D possibly matching TRBD1 (6 bases). The V and J ends lost 3 bases and 5 bases respectively, with 11 bases between them. Germline V CDR1 and CDR2: DFQATT, SNEGSKA (reference sequence). This CDR3 is built from 14 residues. Here the CDR3 reads CSASQGTNNSPLHF. The CDR3 DNA reads as TGCAGTGCTAGTCAGGGGACGAATAATTCACCCCTCCACTTT.

The chain is built from TRBV27 and TRBJ1-2, with no clear D. CDR1 is MNHEY and CDR2 is SMNVEV in the germline V gene (reference sequence). CDR3 length: 18 residues. The ends were cut back, 1 base at V and 1 base at J, with 19 bases in the middle. The CDR3 loop is CASSLWGRERGFNYGYTF. In nucleotides, the CDR3 is TGTGCCAGCAGTTTATGGGGTCGGGAGAGAGGGTTTAACTATGGCTACACCTTC.

This rearrangement joins TRBV7-9 to TRBJ2-5; the D gene is possibly TRBD1 (6 bases). The CDR3 extends over 13 amino acids. Trimming cost V 5 bases and J 5 bases, with 12 bases left between them. Germline lookup yields CDR1 SEHNR and CDR2 FQNEAQ (reference sequence). CDR3 sequence (DNA): TGTGCCAGCAGCCGAACAGGGACGGAGACCCAGTACTTC. It is translated as CASSRTGTETQYF.

The chain carries TRBV6-5 and TRBJ1-1; 10 nucleotides line up with TRBD1. There are 15 residues in the CDR3. The V segment lost 2 bases and the J segment 7 bases; nucleotides outside the gene matches: 7. Germline V gene lookup returns CDR1 MNHEY and CDR2 SVGAGI. The DNA for the CDR3 is TGTGCCAGCAGTTACAGGGGACAGGGGATCAGTGAAGCTTTCTTT. As protein: CASSYRGQGISEAFF.

The genes are TRBV18 and TRBJ2-7; 9 bases are a match to TRBD1. The CDR3 totals 15 residues. V lost 3 bases to trimming and J lost 7 bases; unmatched junction nucleotides: 10. Per the germline V gene, CDR1 is KGHSH and CDR2 is LQKENI. CDR3 residues: CASSPHNRGQGEQYF. The CDR3, as DNA: TGTGCCAGCTCACCCCACAACAGGGGGCAAGGGGAGCAGTACTTC.

The V and J genes are TRBV7-9 and TRBJ2-7, with TRBD1 matching over 8 bases. V lost 1 base and J lost 3; bases outside the gene matches: 5. CDR1 and CDR2 (germline): SEHNR, FQNEAQ (reference sequence). The CDR3 contains 15 residues. The CDR3 sequence: CASSLVGQGYYEQYF. The CDR3 nucleotides are TGTGCCAGCAGCTTAGTAGGACAGGGATACTACGAGCAGTACTTC. Full variable domain (missing parts from reference TRBV7-9 and TRBJ2-7): DTGVSQNPRHKITKRGQNVTFRCDPISEHNRLYWYRQTLGQGPEFLTYFQNEAQLEKSRLLSDRFSAERPKGSFSTLEIQRTEQGDSAMYLCASSLVGQGYYEQYFGPGTRLTVT.

The rearrangement links TRBV7-6 to TRBJ2-7; D remains unclear. The V gene's germline CDR1 is SGHVS and CDR2 FNYEAQ. Trimming stripped 5 bases from V and 4 bases from J, with 9 bases between. This CDR3 is built from 12 residues. The CDR3 loop reads CASSLRGYEQYF. The DNA of the CDR3 is TGTGCCAGCAGCCTTAGAGGATACGAGCAGTACTTC.

The chain carries TRBV5-1 and TRBJ2-1; TRBD2 is a possible D gene (6 bases). This CDR3 has 17 residues. Trimming pared 0 bases from V and 2 bases from J, leaving 15 bases between. Germline lookup yields CDR1 SGHRS and CDR2 YFSETQ. The CDR3 DNA reads TGCGCCAGCAGCTTGGACGATCTAGCGAAAACCTACAATGAGCAGTTCTTC. It yields the protein CASSLDDLAKTYNEQFF.